This TCR beta chain is from a study of blood T cell repertoires in COVID-19 (dated by TCRdb to 2020 to 2021). Describing the broader study: Collaborator samples came from the United States, Italy and Spain and covered acute and convalescent phases of COVID-19. The prospective study material was composed of cDNA or gDNA derived from T cells, B-cell-depleted T cells, or PBMCs. Deeply sampled blood TCRbeta repertoires from subjects exposed to, actively infected with, or recovered from COVID-19 were included in the dataset. The repertoires were released in a freely available public database intended as a resource for research on the immune response to SARS-CoV-2. The samples were drawn from two sources: the first 160 participants of the ongoing ImmuneRACE study, and 1,000 to 1,500 subjects contributed by 6 global collaborators. The sample metadata nearly always contained a de-identified subject ID, COVID-19 status, age in years and sex. Where available, HLA class I and class II types were taken from metadata supplied by the sample provider and were not determined by assay-based typing.

To note about this clone: It lacks a known antigen. No much larger clone is present one base from it, and per-base qualities are unavailable.

The CDR3 numbers 13 residues from cysteine through phenylalanine. Only the CDR3 portion is preserved as DNA: 39 bases, with reading frame beginning at the first base. The germline V gene (reference sequence) specifies LNHDA as CDR1 and SQIVND as CDR2. V sheds 4 bases and J sheds 11 bases, leaving 12 bases between their ends. Summary of the overall study and its limitations: The quantity of clinical and demographic metadata differed by source and by participant and was supplied without curation.

In Seattle, one collaborating source enrolled patients while the infection was active and tracked those patients longitudinally over the course of disease. Whole blood was collected in K2EDTA tubes by collaborating institutions according to the institutions' own protocols. For TCRbeta analysis, collaborators shipped samples as frozen whole blood, isolated PBMCs, or DNA extracted from either of those sample types. TCRbeta CDR3 regions were amplified from genomic DNA by means of the immunoSEQ Assay, a bias-controlled multiplex PCR. Per the original workflow: Nucleated cell counts per sample were estimated from amplification of reference gene primers within the assay. To quantify the absolute abundance of each unique TCRbeta CDR3 rearrangement, sequence reads were collapsed and filtered. For each sample, productive Simpson clonality was calculated by taking the square root of Simpson's diversity index across productive rearrangements. TCRdb took over this immuneACCESS table, retaining in-frame rearrangements with V and J assigned. Such tables are incomplete; in checked studies, under half of the missing clones stem from an unresolved V gene, and the remainder is unexplained. V, J and clone size are those of that table, while D and trimming were read from the DNA. The sample has 150,000 to 200,000 clones on record, 82% of them singletons. The ten largest clonotypes hold 7.8% of the sample.

Recombination joined TRBV19 with TRBJ1-6; too little of a D gene remains to name it. This TCR derives from a woman aged 60-75 years with COVID-19, enrolled during active disease. Sequencing was done on a sample of peripheral blood. The nucleotides read TGTGCCAGTAGTAGACCAGGACTGACACCCCTCCACTTT. It specifies CASSRPGLTPLHF. Full variable domain (CDR3 extended with the reference TRBV19 and TRBJ1-6 proteins): DGGITQSPKYLFRKEGQNVTLSCEQNLNHDAMYWYRQDPGQGLRLIYYSQIVNDFQKGDIAEGYSVSREKKESFPLTVTSAQKNPTAFYLCASSRPGLTPLHFGNGTRLTVT.